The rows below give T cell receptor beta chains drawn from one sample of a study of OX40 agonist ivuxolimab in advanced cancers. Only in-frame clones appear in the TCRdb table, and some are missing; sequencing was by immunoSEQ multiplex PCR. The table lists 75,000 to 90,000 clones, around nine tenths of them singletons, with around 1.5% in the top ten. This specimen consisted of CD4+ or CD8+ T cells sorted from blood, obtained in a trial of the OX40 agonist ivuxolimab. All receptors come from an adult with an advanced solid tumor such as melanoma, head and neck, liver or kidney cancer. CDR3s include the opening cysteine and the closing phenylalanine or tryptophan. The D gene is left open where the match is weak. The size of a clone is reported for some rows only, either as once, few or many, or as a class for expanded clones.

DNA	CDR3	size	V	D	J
TGTGCCAGCAGCTCTGCGGGCGGGCAAGAGACCCAGTACTTC	CASSSAGGQETQYF	.	TRBV7-9	.	TRBJ2-5
TGTGCCATCACAAAGGGGGGAGGGGAGACCCAGTACTTC	CAITKGGGETQYF	.	TRBV10-3	.	TRBJ2-5
TGTGCCAGCAGCTTAGTCGGGACTAGCGACTACGAGCAGTACTTC	CASSLVGTSDYEQYF	few	TRBV7-8	TRBD2	TRBJ2-7
TGTGCCAGCACCCAGCCGTTGGGGACAGGGAGGTTCGCTTTCTTT	CASTQPLGTGRFAFF	.	TRBV28	TRBD1	TRBJ1-1
TGTGCCAGCTCACCGTCCCGTGGGACTTACAATGAAAAACTGTTTTTT	CASSPSRGTYNEKLFF	.	TRBV18	.	TRBJ1-4
TGTGCCAGCTCACCAACGCCCGGCTCGCCTTCCTACGAGCAGTACTTC	CASSPTPGSPSYEQYF	.	TRBV18	.	TRBJ2-7
TGTGCCAGCAGCTTACCACCGGGACAGGGGGCTGAGAACGGGCAGTACTTC	CASSLPPGQGAENGQYF	.	TRBV7-2	TRBD1	TRBJ2-7
TGCGCCAGCAGCTTGGCTAGCGGGGCCGTCAATGAGCAGTTCTTC	CASSLASGAVNEQFF	medium-sized	TRBV5-1	TRBD2	TRBJ2-1
TGTGCCAGCAGTGACTTGGAAGGGGCAATGGTCTATGGCTACACCTTC	CASSDLEGAMVYGYTF	once	TRBV6-1	.	TRBJ1-2
TGTGCCAGCACCGGTCGGGTTCGCGACGAGCAGTACTTC	CASTGRVRDEQYF	.	TRBV21-1	.	TRBJ2-7
TGTGCCAGCAGCTTGAATTCACCCAGGGCTGGTTACGAGCAGTACTTC	CASSLNSPRAGYEQYF	.	TRBV5-5	.	TRBJ2-7
TGTGCCAGTAGTATAGTGGGGGCCAGCACAGATACGCAGTATTTT	CASSIVGASTDTQYF	.	TRBV19	.	TRBJ2-3
TGTGCCAGCAGCTTGGGGGGGCCTAATAGCAATCAGCCCCAGCATTTT	CASSLGGPNSNQPQHF	.	TRBV5-6	.	TRBJ1-5
TGTGCCAGCAGCTTAGTAGGGGCGGGAGGCTACACCTTC	CASSLVGAGGYTF	once	TRBV7-2	.	TRBJ1-2
TGTGCCAGCTCACCACCTCAGCAGCCCCAGCATTTT	CASSPPQQPQHF	.	TRBV18	.	TRBJ1-5
TGTGCCAGCAGCTCCTCGGTAGTTTCACCCCTCCACTTT	CASSSSVVSPLHF	.	TRBV9	.	TRBJ1-6
TGTGCCAGCAGCTTAGCCCTAAGCTCCGGGGAGCTGTTTTTT	CASSLALSSGELFF	.	TRBV11-2	.	TRBJ2-2
TGCGCCAGCAGCGAAACAGGGGGGCAGTTCAGCTACACCTTC	CASSETGGQFSYTF	.	TRBV5-1	TRBD1	TRBJ1-2
TGTGCCAGCAGTTATCCGGGGGGGGAGCAGTACTTC	CASSYPGGEQYF	.	TRBV6-5	TRBD2	TRBJ2-7
TGCGCCGGCCTCCGGGGGACAGGACATGAGCAGTACTTC	CAGLRGTGHEQYF	once	TRBV5-1	TRBD1	TRBJ2-7
TGTGCCAGCAGCTTGGGCAGACTTAGCAATCAGCCCCAGCATTTT	CASSLGRLSNQPQHF	.	TRBV5-6	.	TRBJ1-5
TGTGCCACCAGCAGGGACAGGAATCAGCCCCAGCATTTT	CATSRDRNQPQHF	.	TRBV15	TRBD1	TRBJ1-5
TGTGCCAGCAGCACCGGGACAGGGGGCTCCCACGAGCAGTACTTC	CASSTGTGGSHEQYF	.	TRBV5-6	TRBD1	TRBJ2-7
TGTGCCAGCAGTTACTCAGGGGGGGCTGGTGGCTACACCTTC	CASSYSGGAGGYTF	.	TRBV6-5	.	TRBJ1-2
TGTGCCAGTACCCCGGGACAGGATTTAAGTTCCTATAATTCACCCCTCCACTTT	CASTPGQDLSSYNSPLHF	.	TRBV19	TRBD1	TRBJ1-6
TGCGCCAGCAGCCAAGATCAAGAACTAGCGGGAGGGAATGAGCAGTTCTTC	CASSQDQELAGGNEQFF	.	TRBV4-1	TRBD2	TRBJ2-1
TGTGCCAGCAGCTTGGGTCCTAGCGGGCACGAGCAGTACTTC	CASSLGPSGHEQYF	.	TRBV5-4	TRBD2	TRBJ2-7
TGTGCCAGCAGCTACAGGGAGACCCAGTACTTC	CASSYRETQYF	.	TRBV7-2	.	TRBJ2-5
TGCGCCAGCAGCTTGGCCCAAGGGGCAGATACGCAGTATTTT	CASSLAQGADTQYF	.	TRBV5-1	.	TRBJ2-3
TGTGCCACCAGCAGGGAGGTGGGCAGGGGTGCCTACGAGCAGTACTTC	CATSREVGRGAYEQYF	.	TRBV15	.	TRBJ2-7
TGTGCCAGCAGCGGAGTTACTGAAGCTTTCTTT	CASSGVTEAFF	.	TRBV6-5	.	TRBJ1-1
TGCGCCAGCAGGGAGGGGGGCAGCTCCTACAATGAGCAGTTCTTC	CASREGGSSYNEQFF	once	TRBV5-1	.	TRBJ2-1
TGTGCCAGTAGTATAGATCGGGGTTTGGGACAGAGTCCCTACAATGAGCAGTTCTTC	CASSIDRGLGQSPYNEQFF	.	TRBV19	TRBD1	TRBJ2-1
TGTGCCAGCAAGAACGCGAGCTCCTACGAGCAGTACTTC	CASKNASSYEQYF	.	TRBV18	.	TRBJ2-7
TGTGCCAGCAGCTTAGACCGCGGAGAGCTCTACGAGCAGTACTTC	CASSLDRGELYEQYF	.	TRBV7-8	.	TRBJ2-7
TGTGCCAGCAGCCCCTCGGGACTAGCGGGAGGGCCAAGGTACAATGAGCAGTTCTTC	CASSPSGLAGGPRYNEQFF	.	TRBV27	TRBD2	TRBJ2-1
TGTGCCATCAGTGAGTCAAGCTACGAGCAGTACTTC	CAISESSYEQYF	.	TRBV10-3	.	TRBJ2-7
TGTGCCAGCAGATTAAAAGATTTGGGTTACAATGAGCAGTTCTTC	CASRLKDLGYNEQFF	many	TRBV6-5	.	TRBJ2-1
TGCGCCAGCAGCCACGTGTCGGGGAGGCGGGCCGGGGAGCTGTTTTTT	CASSHVSGRRAGELFF	.	TRBV4-3	.	TRBJ2-2
TGTGCCAGCAGCCCCGCGGGACCCTCTGAGGACATTCAGTACTTC	CASSPAGPSEDIQYF	.	TRBV7-8	.	TRBJ2-4
TGTGCCTGGAGTGTAGCGGGGGAGACCCAGTACTTC	CAWSVAGETQYF	.	TRBV30	TRBD2	TRBJ2-5
TGCGCCAGCAGCAGGGAGGGAGCAAATTCACCCCTCCACTTT	CASSREGANSPLHF	.	TRBV5-1	.	TRBJ1-6
TGTGCCAGCAGCGTAGATCCGGGCTTGGCCTACGAGCAGTACTTC	CASSVDPGLAYEQYF	.	TRBV9	.	TRBJ2-7
TGCGCCAGCAGCGGCGGGACTAGCGGTGAGACCCAGTACTTC	CASSGGTSGETQYF	.	TRBV5-1	TRBD2	TRBJ2-5
TGTGCCAGCAGCTTAGGTGGAGGGGGCTTCCGGGAGCTGTTTTTT	CASSLGGGGFRELFF	.	TRBV11-1	.	TRBJ2-2
TGTGCCTCTAGTGACAGAGGCGGTCAGCCCCAGCATTTT	CASSDRGGQPQHF	.	TRBV30	.	TRBJ1-5
TGTGCCAGCAGGGGAACAGGGGGCCGTGGCTACACCTTC	CASRGTGGRGYTF	.	TRBV2	TRBD1	TRBJ1-2
TGTGCCAGCAGTTCCCAGCGGACGATCACAGATACGCAGTATTTT	CASSSQRTITDTQYF	.	TRBV6-5	.	TRBJ2-3
TGTGCCAGCAAGCCATCCCTGGTCGTGGAGACCCAGTACTTC	CASKPSLVVETQYF	once	TRBV7-2	.	TRBJ2-5
TGCGCCAGCAGCGCGCTTCTGGCAGGGATACACGTTTGGGAGACCCAGTACTTC	CASSALLAGIHVWETQYF	.	TRBV10-1	.	TRBJ2-5
TGTGCCAGCAGTGAGGCCCCAAGACCAGATACGCAGTATTTT	CASSEAPRPDTQYF	.	TRBV6-1	.	TRBJ2-3
TGTGCCAGTAGTCGACTTGATAGCACAGATACGCAGTATTTT	CASSRLDSTDTQYF	once	TRBV19	.	TRBJ2-3
TGTGCCAGCAGCCATATTAAGGCAACCACCTACAATGAGCAGTTCTTC	CASSHIKATTYNEQFF	.	TRBV5-4	.	TRBJ2-1
TGTGCCAGCAGTTACTCGGGACGGACTGGGAATGGCTACACCTTC	CASSYSGRTGNGYTF	.	TRBV6-5	.	TRBJ1-2